These 14 T cell receptor beta chains share one sample of origin, sequenced in a study of CD8 T cells in Susac syndrome. RNA in amounts of 0.5 to 1 ug was reverse transcribed with random hexamers. TCRdb reprocessed the immunoSEQ multiplex PCR reads via MiXCR and lists one record per CDR3 protein. Of 150,000 to 200,000 distinct CDR3 sequences in the sample, approximately 94% are singletons; the top ten hold 0.075% to 0.095%. Sequenced input: CD4+ T cells from PBMCs. Receptor source: a human donor with multiple sclerosis.

The CDR3: CASMASQGDTQYF. The DNA of the CDR3 is TGTGCCAGCATGGCTAGCCAGGGGGATACGCAGTATTTT. The V and J genes are TRBV6-6 and TRBJ2-3, with a tentative D call TRBD1 (6 bases). The CDR3 consists of 13 residues. The ends were cut back, 7 bases at V and 6 bases at J, with 14 bases in the middle. The germline gives CDR1 MNHNY, CDR2 SVGAGI (reference sequence).

V gene TRBV5-1 combines with J gene TRBJ2-5; D is tentatively TRBD1 or TRBD2 (5 bases each). This CDR3 is built from 14 residues. CDR1 is SGHRS and CDR2 is YFSETQ in the germline V gene. With 7 bases removed from V and 4 bases from J, the gap between germline ends came to 17 bases. CDR3 in DNA: TGCGCCAGCCGGGATTTTTGGGGCCGAGAGACCCAGTACTTC. Translation: CASRDFWGRETQYF.

This chain joins TRBV12-3 or TRBV12-4 and TRBJ1-1, with 9 bases fitting TRBD1. CDR3 length: 15 amino acids. V dropped 6 bases and J dropped 2; count of bases not matched to a gene: 7. CDR3 DNA: TGTGCCAGCAGCCAATTGGGACAGGGTAACACTGAAGCTTTCTTT. Translating it yields CASSQLGQGNTEAFF.

The CDR3 nucleotides are TGCAGCCCGAGGAACCGGGCCTTCCTGGGCAATCAGCCCCAGCATTTT. Its translation is CSPRNRAFLGNQPQHF. V gene TRBV29-1 combines with J gene TRBJ1-5; D is uncertain. The CDR3 runs 16 residues. In germline, CDR1 is SQVTM, CDR2 ANQGSEA. V was pared by 8 bases and J by 2 bases, with 22 bases between.

The genes are TRBV7-2 and TRBJ2-3; no definite D call. In germline, CDR1 is SGHTA, CDR2 FQGNSA. Between the trimmed V and J ends, which lost 1 base and 4 bases, there was a span of 12 bases. This CDR3 comprises 15 residues. The CDR3 sequence is CASSLDVLLADTQYF. The CDR3 DNA follows: TGTGCCAGCAGCTTAGACGTTTTGCTGGCAGATACGCAGTATTTT.

V usage is TRBV29-1 and J usage is TRBJ2-2; weak D call: TRBD1 (5 bases). Looked up from germline, CDR1 is SQVTM and CDR2 is ANQGSEA. Trimming stripped 4 bases from V and 2 bases from J, with 11 bases between. The CDR3 runs 14 residues. The CDR3 loop is CSVALQGNTGELFF. The CDR3 DNA sequence: TGCAGCGTTGCACTTCAGGGAAACACCGGGGAGCTGTTTTTT.

The V and J genes are TRBV2 and TRBJ2-7; D not resolved. V lost 4 bases to trimming and J lost 0 bases, with 19 bases between them. From germline, CDR1 is SNHLY and CDR2 FYNNEI. CDR3 length: 17 residues. The DNA for the CDR3 is TGTGCCAGCAGTGGCGTTGCACAGAGGATGTTCTCCTACGAGCAGTACTTC. Translation gives CASSGVAQRMFSYEQYF.

CDR3 loop: CSARDRTRGHGELFF. The DNA for the CDR3 is TGCAGTGCTAGAGATCGCACGAGGGGGCACGGGGAGCTGTTTTTT. The J gene is TRBJ2-2, the V gene TRBV20-1; 7 bases line up with TRBD1. The CDR3 has 15 amino acids. Germline assignment: CDR1 DFQATT and CDR2 SNEGSKA (reference sequence). Germline trimming cut 0 bases from V and 7 bases from J; bases unmatched to any gene: 8.

CDR3 residues: CASSTWETQYF. The CDR3 region has the DNA TGTGCCAGCAGCACGTGGGAGACCCAGTACTTC. This chain links TRBV11-2 with TRBJ2-5; no definite D call. Per the germline V gene, CDR1 is SGHAT and CDR2 is FQNNGV. CDR3 size: 11 residues. V dropped 5 bases and J dropped 5 bases, with 6 bases sitting between them.

The V call is TRBV10-3, the J call TRBJ1-1; TRBD1 aligns across 7 bases. Germline V gives CDR1 ENHRY, CDR2 SYGVKD. J lost 8 bases, V lost 3 bases, and 3 bases had no gene match. The CDR3 has 12 amino acids. This CDR3 is CAISESTGEAFF. The CDR3 DNA follows: TGTGCCATCAGTGAATCGACAGGGGAAGCTTTCTTT.

This chain joins TRBV2 and TRBJ2-1; 8 nucleotides line up with TRBD2. The CDR3 sequence is 14 residues long. The V and J ends lost 6 bases and 6 bases, in that order; junction bases with no gene match: 7. Germline lookup yields CDR1 SNHLY and CDR2 FYNNEI. The CDR3 here is CASRTITSGNEQFF. CDR3 sequence (DNA): TGTGCCAGCAGGACCATTACTAGCGGCAATGAGCAGTTCTTC. The entire variable domain, with the rest obtained from reference TRBV2 and TRBJ2-1, is as follows: EPEVTQTPSHQVTQMGQEVILRCVPISNHLYFYWYRQILGQKVEFLVSFYNNEISEKSEIFDDQFSVERPDGSNFTLKIRSTKLEDSAMYFCASRTITSGNEQFFGPGTRLTVL.

This sequence joins TRBV6-2 or TRBV6-3 and TRBJ1-3; the D is unclear. V dropped 6 bases and J dropped 1 base, with 4 bases sitting between them. This CDR3 spans 12 amino acids. Germline assignment: CDR1 MNHEY and CDR2 SVGEGT. CDR3 nucleotides: TGTGCCAGCAGCGTTTCTGGAAACACCATATATTTT. Its translation: CASSVSGNTIYF.

The genes are TRBV29-1 and TRBJ2-7; D ambiguous. The length of the CDR3 is 12 residues. Germline loops: CDR1 SQVTM, CDR2 ANQGSEA. The V gene lost 4 bases and the J gene lost 3 bases, with 10 bases spanning the gap. CDR3 in DNA: TGCAGCGTTGCCAAGAACAACTACGAGCAGTACTTC. Protein: CSVAKNNYEQYF.

The chain couples TRBV12-3 or TRBV12-4 to TRBJ1-5, with D perhaps TRBD1 (6 bases). Trimming left V 7 bases short and J 13 bases short, with 23 bases between. There are 14 residues in the CDR3. The CDR3 coding sequence is TGTGCCAGCACCTTCGGGGGCGATGGGGCAGGGCAGCATTTT. It codes for CASTFGGDGAGQHF.